A single sample gave rise to the 8 T cell receptor beta chains below, sequenced in a study of cytomegalovirus exposure and HLA in healthy donors. The PCR contained 60 Vbeta and 13 Jbeta primers. Generated by immunoSEQ multiplex PCR, the TCRdb table keeps only in-frame clones and is missing some. The sample shows 74,000 or so clones, less than 80% of them seen only once. Sequenced: PBMCs. The receptors originated from a woman aged 40 to 49 in good health and CMV-seronegative.

The chain recombines TRBV25-1 with TRBJ1-2, with TRBD1 matching 8 bases. Germline-derived CDR1 and CDR2 are MGHDK and SYGVNS. J gave up 2 bases and V 4 bases, and 6 bases lay outside the gene matches. The CDR3 totals 15 residues. The CDR3 nucleotides are TGTGCCAGCAGTGGGCGTCGGACAGGGAACTATGGCTACACCTTC. Translated, it gives CASSGRRTGNYGYTF.

The chain combines TRBV7-3 with TRBJ2-3; no firm D call. This CDR3 spans 14 amino acids. Germline CDR1 and CDR2: SGHTA and FQGTGA. V was clipped by 5 bases and J by 6 bases, with 15 bases between them. CDR3 sequence (DNA): TGTGCCAGCAGCACGTCGGGTGGTTCGGATACGCAGTATTTT. Residues: CASSTSGGSDTQYF.

With regard to this clone: Sequence at one end of the junction differs from germline and may be a read error. The V gene is TRBV6-1, the J gene TRBJ2-6; 8 positions match TRBD1. This CDR3 region has 21 residues. Germline CDR1 and CDR2: MNHNS and SASEGT. The CDR3 DNA reads as TGTGCCAGCAGGGAAGCAGGGGGCGTACGAATAAGTGTGTCTGGGGCCAACGTCCTGACTTTC. This translates into CASREAGGVRISVSGANVLTF.

A single count supports this clone. The gene calls are TRBV6-5 and TRBJ1-6, with 8 bases aligning to TRBD1. The CDR3 totals 15 residues. Trimming took 2 bases from V and 9 from J; bases not matched to a gene: 6. The germline CDR1 and CDR2 sequences are MNHEY and SVGAGI. CDR3 sequence (DNA): TGTGCCAGCAGTTACCGGACAGGGAGGAGTTCACCCCTCCACTTT. This gives the protein CASSYRTGRSSPLHF.

The rearrangement joins TRBV5-1 to TRBJ2-5, with 8 bases identical to TRBD2. CDR1 is SGHRS and CDR2 is YFSETQ in the germline V gene. The CDR3 consists of 14 residues. V shed 1 base and J 5 bases; nucleotides not matched to a gene: 4. The CDR3 region is CASSLRGGRETQYF. Written as DNA, the CDR3 is TGCGCCAGCAGCTTGCGGGGGGGTCGGGAGACCCAGTACTTC. The full variable domain, its missing parts supplied by reference TRBV5-1 and TRBJ2-5, is KAGVTQTPRYLIKTRGQQVTLSCSPISGHRSVSWYQQTPGQGLQFLFEYFSETQRNKGNFPGRFSGRQFSNSRSEMNVSTLELGDSALYLCASSLRGGRETQYFGPGTRLLVL.

V and J are TRBV11-2 and TRBJ1-6; D is unresolved. The CDR3 consists of 15 residues. The germline V gene has CDR1 SGHAT and CDR2 FQNNGV. V lost 4 bases and J 6 bases, leaving 13 bases between the germline ends. The CDR3 loop reads CASSSNAGSNSPLHF. The CDR3, as DNA: TGTGCCAGCAGCTCTAACGCGGGAAGTAATTCACCCCTCCACTTT. Combining the CDR3 with reference TRBV11-2 and TRBJ1-6 gives the whole variable domain EAGVAQSPRYKIIEKRQSVAFWCNPISGHATLYWYQQILGQGPKLLIQFQNNGVVDDSQLPKDRFSAERLKGVDSTLKIQPAKLEDSAVYLCASSSNAGSNSPLHFGNGTRLTVT.

This clone was detected only a few times. The CDR3 spells CATSQGANYGYTF. The CDR3 coding sequence is TGTGCCACCAGCCAGGGGGCGAACTATGGCTACACCTTC. The chain employs TRBV15 and TRBJ1-2; TRBD1 matches 8 bases. The CDR3 covers 13 residues. Germline V lookup: CDR1 LNHNV, CDR2 YYDKDF (reference sequence). The junction had 1 base not matched to a gene; V was cut back by 5 bases and J by 2 bases.

The V gene is TRBV25-1, the J gene TRBJ2-7; 11 positions match TRBD1. V lost 1 base to trimming and J lost 12 bases; unmatched junction nucleotides: 14. Germline values: CDR1 MGHDK, CDR2 SYGVNS. The CDR3 runs to 16 residues. This chain's CDR3 is CASSESDRGRAVRVYF. CDR3 DNA: TGTGCCAGCAGTGAATCGGACAGGGGGCGTGCGGTGCGGGTGTACTTC.